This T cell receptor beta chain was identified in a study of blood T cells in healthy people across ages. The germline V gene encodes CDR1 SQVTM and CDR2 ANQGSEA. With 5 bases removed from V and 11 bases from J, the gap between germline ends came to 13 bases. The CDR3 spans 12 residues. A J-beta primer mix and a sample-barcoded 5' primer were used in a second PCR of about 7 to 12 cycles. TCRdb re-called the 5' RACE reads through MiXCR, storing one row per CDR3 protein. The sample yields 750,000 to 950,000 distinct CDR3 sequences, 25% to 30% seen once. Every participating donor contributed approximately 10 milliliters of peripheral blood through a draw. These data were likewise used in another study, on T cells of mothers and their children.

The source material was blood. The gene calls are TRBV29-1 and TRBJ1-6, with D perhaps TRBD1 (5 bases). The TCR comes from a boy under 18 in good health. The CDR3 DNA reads TGCAGCGTTCAACAGGCGGGTCCACCCCTCCACTTT. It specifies CSVQQAGPPLHF.